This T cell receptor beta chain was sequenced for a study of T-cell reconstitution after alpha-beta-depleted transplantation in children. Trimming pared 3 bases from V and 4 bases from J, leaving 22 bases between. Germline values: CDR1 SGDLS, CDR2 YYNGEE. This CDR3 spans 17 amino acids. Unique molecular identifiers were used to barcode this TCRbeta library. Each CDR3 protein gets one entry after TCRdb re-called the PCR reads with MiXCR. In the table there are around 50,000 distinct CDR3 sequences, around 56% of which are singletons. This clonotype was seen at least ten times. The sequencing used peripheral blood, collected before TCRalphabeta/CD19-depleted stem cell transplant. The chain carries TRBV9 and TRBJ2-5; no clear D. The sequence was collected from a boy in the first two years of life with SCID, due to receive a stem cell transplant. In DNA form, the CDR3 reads TGTGCCAGCAGCGCCCTCGAGCGCTCTGTCCCAGGAGAGACCCAGTACTTC. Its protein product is CASSALERSVPGETQYF.